This TCR beta chain was recovered during a study of T cell responses to AZD1222 COVID-19 vaccine. Study-level background: Both about-4-week and about-12-week second-dose recipients were combined. Whole-study results and caveats: Two AZD1222 doses significantly raised spike-specific TCR breadth and depth over controls. The donor cohort was predominantly white British with a female majority, and clonal diversity may have been underestimated. Unmutated variant regions are reportedly the target of nearly half of TCRs that are spike-specific.

Note on this clone: The antigen is not known.

Clones were sequenced by immunoSEQ multiplex PCR, and TCRdb holds only the in-frame ones, with some missing. The sample includes fewer than 140,000 clones, approximately 87% of them seen just once. CDR1 WNHNN and CDR2 SYGVQD come from the germline V gene (reference sequence). V dropped 2 bases and J dropped 7 bases, with 20 bases sitting between them. CDR3 length: 17 residues. The clonotype comes from an adult in good health. The source material was peripheral blood, sampled on day 0 of AZD1222 vaccination. V and J are TRBV10-1 and TRBJ1-4, with D unresolved. The DNA of the CDR3 is TGCGCCAGCAGTGAGCCCATACGAAGAGGGCGGGGTGAAAAACTGTTTTTT. It yields the protein CASSEPIRRGRGEKLFF.